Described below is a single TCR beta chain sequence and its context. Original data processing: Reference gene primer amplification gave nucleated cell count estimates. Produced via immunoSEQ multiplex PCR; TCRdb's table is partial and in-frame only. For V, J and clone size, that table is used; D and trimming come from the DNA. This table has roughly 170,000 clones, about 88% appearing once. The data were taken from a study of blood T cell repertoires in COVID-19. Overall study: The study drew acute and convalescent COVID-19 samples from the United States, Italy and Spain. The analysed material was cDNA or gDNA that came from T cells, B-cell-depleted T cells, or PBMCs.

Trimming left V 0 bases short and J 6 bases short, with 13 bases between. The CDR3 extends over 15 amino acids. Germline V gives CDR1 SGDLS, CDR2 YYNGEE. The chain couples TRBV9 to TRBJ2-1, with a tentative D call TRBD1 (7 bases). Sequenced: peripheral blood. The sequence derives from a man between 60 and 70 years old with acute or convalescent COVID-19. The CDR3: CASSVGQGGFNEQFF. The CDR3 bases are TGTGCCAGCAGCGTAGGTCAGGGGGGTTTCAATGAGCAGTTCTTC.